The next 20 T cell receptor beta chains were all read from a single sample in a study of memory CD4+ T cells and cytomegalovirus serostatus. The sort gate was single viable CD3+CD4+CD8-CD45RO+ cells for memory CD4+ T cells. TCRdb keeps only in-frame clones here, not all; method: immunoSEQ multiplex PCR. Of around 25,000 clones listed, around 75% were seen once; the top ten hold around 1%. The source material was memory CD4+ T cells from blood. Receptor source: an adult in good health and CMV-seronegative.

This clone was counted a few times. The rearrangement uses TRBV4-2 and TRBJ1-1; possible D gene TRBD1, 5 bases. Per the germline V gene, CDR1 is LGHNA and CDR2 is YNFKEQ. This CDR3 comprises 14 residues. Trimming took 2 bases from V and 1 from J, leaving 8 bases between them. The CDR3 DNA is TGTGCCAGCAGCCAAAACGGGGGGAACACTGAAGCTTTCTTT. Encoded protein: CASSQNGGNTEAFF.

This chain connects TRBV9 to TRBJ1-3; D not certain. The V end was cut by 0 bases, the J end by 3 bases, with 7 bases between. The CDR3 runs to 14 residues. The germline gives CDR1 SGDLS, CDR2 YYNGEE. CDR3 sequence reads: CASSVAGIGNTIYF. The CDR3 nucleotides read TGTGCCAGCAGCGTAGCGGGTATTGGAAACACCATATATTTT.

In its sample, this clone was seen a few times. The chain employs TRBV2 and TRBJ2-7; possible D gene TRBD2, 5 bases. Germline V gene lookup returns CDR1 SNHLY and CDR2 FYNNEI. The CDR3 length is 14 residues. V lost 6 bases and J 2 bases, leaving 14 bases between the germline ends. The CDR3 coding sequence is TGTGCCAGCAGAGCGGTCGGAGTTGCCTACGAGCAGTACTTC. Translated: CASRAVGVAYEQYF. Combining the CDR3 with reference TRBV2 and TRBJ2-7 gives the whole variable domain EPEVTQTPSHQVTQMGQEVILRCVPISNHLYFYWYRQILGQKVEFLVSFYNNEISEKSEIFDDQFSVERPDGSNFTLKIRSTKLEDSAMYFCASRAVGVAYEQYFGPGTRLTVT.

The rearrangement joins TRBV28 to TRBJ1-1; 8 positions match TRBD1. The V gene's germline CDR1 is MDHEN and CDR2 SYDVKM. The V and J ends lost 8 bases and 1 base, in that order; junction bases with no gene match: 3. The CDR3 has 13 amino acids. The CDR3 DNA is TGTGCCAGCCAGGGACAGGCGAACACTGAAGCTTTCTTT. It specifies CASQGQANTEAFF.

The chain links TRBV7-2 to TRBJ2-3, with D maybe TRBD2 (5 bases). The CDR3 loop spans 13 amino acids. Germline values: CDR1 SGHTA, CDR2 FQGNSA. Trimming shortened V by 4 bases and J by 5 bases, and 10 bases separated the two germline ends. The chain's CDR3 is CASSYQGRDTQYF. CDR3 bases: TGTGCCAGCAGCTACCAAGGGAGAGATACGCAGTATTTT.

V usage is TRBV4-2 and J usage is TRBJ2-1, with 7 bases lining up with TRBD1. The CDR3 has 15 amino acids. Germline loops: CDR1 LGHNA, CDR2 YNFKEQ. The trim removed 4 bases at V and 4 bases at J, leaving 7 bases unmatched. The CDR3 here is CASSLQGDRYNEQFF. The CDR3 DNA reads TGTGCCAGCAGCCTTCAGGGGGATAGGTACAATGAGCAGTTCTTC.

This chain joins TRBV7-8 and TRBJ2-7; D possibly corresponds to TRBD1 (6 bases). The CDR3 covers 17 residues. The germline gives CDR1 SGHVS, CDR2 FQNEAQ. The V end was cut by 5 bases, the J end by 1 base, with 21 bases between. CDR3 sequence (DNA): TGTGCCAGCAGCAAAGGTCCCCGGGACAAGACTTCCTACGAGCAGTACTTC. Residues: CASSKGPRDKTSYEQYF.

CDR3 amino acids: CASSTGTSGGAGETQYF. DNA of the CDR3: TGTGCCAGCAGCACAGGGACTAGCGGGGGGGCGGGAGAGACCCAGTACTTC. The chain employs TRBV11-2 and TRBJ2-5; 16 bases agree with TRBD2. CDR1 SGHAT and CDR2 FQNNGV come from the germline V gene. The V gene end was trimmed by 5 bases and the J gene end by 4 bases; junction bases not matched to a gene: 7. This CDR3 is 17 amino acids long.

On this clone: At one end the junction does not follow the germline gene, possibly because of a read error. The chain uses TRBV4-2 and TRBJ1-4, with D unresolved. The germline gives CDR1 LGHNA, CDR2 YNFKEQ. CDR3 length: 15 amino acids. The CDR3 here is CASSQGASSAEKLFF. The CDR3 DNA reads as TGTGCCAGCAGTCAAGGAGCCTCATCTGCTGAAAAACTGTTTTTT.

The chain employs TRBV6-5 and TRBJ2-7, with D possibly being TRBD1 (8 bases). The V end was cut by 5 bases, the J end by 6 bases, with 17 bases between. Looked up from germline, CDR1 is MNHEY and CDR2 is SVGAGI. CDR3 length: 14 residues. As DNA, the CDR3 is TGTGCCAGCAGTGGAACAGGGGGGGTCCGCGAGCAGTACTTC. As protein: CASSGTGGVREQYF.

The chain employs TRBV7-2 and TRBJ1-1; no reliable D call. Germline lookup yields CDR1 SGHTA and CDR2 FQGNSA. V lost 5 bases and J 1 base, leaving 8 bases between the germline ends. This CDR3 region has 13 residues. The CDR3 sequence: CASSRVGNTEAFF. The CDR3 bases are TGTGCCAGCAGCCGAGTCGGGAACACTGAAGCTTTCTTT.

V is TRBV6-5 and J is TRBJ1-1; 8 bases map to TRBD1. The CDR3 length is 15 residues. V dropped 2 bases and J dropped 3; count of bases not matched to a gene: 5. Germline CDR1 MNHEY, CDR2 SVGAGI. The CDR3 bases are TGTGCCAGCAGTTACACGACAGGGGAGGACACTGAAGCTTTCTTT. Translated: CASSYTTGEDTEAFF.

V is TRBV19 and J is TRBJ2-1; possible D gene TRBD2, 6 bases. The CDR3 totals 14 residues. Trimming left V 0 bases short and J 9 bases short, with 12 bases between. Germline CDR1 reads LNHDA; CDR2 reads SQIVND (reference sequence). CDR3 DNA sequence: TGTGCCAGTAGTATAGAGACTAGTAGTAGTGAGCAGTTCTTC. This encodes CASSIETSSSEQFF.

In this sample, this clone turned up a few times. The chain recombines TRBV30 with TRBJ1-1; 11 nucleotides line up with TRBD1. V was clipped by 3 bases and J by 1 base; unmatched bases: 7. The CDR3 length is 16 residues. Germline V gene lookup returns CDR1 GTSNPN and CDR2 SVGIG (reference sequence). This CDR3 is CAWSIGTGGRNTEAFF. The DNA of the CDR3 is TGTGCCTGGAGCATAGGGACAGGGGGACGGAACACTGAAGCTTTCTTT.

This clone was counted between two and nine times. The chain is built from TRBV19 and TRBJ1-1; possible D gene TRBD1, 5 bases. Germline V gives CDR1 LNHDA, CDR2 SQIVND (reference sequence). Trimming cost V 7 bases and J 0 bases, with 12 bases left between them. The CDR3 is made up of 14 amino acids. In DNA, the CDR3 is TGTGCCAGTAAGCAGGGAACAATGAACACTGAAGCTTTCTTT. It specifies CASKQGTMNTEAFF. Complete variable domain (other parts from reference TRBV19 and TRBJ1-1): DGGITQSPKYLFRKEGQNVTLSCEQNLNHDAMYWYRQDPGQGLRLIYYSQIVNDFQKGDIAEGYSVSREKKESFPLTVTSAQKNPTAFYLCASKQGTMNTEAFFGQGTRLTVV.

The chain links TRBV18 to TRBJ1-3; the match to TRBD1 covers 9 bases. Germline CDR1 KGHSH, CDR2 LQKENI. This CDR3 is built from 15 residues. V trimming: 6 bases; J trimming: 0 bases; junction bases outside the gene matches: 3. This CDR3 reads CASSGQGTSGNTIYF. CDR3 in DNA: TGTGCCAGCTCCGGACAGGGGACCTCTGGAAACACCATATATTTT.

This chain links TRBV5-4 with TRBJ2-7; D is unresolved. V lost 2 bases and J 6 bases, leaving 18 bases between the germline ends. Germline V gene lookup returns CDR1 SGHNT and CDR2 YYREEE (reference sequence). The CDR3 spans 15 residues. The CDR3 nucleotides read TGTGCCAGCAGCTTCAACGTACCCCCTCTGGGCGAGCAGTACTTC. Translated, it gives CASSFNVPPLGEQYF.

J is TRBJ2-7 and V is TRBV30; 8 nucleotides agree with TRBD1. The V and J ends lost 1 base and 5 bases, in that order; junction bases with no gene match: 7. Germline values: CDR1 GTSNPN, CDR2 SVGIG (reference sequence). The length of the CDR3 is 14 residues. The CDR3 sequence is CAWSEGRGQNEQYF. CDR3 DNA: TGTGCCTGGAGTGAGGGCAGGGGGCAGAACGAGCAGTACTTC.

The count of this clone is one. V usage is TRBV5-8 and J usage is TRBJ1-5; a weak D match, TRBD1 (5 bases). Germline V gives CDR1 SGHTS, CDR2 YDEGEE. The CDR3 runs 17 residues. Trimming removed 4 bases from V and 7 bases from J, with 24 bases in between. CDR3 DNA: TGTGCCAGCAGCCGACCCCCAGTTACCCTCGGGGGGCAGCCCCAGCATTTT. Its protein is CASSRPPVTLGGQPQHF. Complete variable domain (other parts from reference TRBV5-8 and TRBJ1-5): EAGVTQSPTHLIKTRGQQATLRCSPISGHTSVYWYQQALGLGLQFLLWYDEGEERNRGNFPPRFSGRQFPNYSSELNVNALELEDSALYLCASSRPPVTLGGQPQHFGDGTRLSIL.

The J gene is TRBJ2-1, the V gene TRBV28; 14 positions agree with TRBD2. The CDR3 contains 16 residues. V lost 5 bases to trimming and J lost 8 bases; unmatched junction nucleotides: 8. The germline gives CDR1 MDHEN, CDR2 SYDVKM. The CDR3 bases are TGTGCCAGCAGTGGATCCGGGACTAGCGGGAGTGATGAGCAGTTCTTC. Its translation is CASSGSGTSGSDEQFF.